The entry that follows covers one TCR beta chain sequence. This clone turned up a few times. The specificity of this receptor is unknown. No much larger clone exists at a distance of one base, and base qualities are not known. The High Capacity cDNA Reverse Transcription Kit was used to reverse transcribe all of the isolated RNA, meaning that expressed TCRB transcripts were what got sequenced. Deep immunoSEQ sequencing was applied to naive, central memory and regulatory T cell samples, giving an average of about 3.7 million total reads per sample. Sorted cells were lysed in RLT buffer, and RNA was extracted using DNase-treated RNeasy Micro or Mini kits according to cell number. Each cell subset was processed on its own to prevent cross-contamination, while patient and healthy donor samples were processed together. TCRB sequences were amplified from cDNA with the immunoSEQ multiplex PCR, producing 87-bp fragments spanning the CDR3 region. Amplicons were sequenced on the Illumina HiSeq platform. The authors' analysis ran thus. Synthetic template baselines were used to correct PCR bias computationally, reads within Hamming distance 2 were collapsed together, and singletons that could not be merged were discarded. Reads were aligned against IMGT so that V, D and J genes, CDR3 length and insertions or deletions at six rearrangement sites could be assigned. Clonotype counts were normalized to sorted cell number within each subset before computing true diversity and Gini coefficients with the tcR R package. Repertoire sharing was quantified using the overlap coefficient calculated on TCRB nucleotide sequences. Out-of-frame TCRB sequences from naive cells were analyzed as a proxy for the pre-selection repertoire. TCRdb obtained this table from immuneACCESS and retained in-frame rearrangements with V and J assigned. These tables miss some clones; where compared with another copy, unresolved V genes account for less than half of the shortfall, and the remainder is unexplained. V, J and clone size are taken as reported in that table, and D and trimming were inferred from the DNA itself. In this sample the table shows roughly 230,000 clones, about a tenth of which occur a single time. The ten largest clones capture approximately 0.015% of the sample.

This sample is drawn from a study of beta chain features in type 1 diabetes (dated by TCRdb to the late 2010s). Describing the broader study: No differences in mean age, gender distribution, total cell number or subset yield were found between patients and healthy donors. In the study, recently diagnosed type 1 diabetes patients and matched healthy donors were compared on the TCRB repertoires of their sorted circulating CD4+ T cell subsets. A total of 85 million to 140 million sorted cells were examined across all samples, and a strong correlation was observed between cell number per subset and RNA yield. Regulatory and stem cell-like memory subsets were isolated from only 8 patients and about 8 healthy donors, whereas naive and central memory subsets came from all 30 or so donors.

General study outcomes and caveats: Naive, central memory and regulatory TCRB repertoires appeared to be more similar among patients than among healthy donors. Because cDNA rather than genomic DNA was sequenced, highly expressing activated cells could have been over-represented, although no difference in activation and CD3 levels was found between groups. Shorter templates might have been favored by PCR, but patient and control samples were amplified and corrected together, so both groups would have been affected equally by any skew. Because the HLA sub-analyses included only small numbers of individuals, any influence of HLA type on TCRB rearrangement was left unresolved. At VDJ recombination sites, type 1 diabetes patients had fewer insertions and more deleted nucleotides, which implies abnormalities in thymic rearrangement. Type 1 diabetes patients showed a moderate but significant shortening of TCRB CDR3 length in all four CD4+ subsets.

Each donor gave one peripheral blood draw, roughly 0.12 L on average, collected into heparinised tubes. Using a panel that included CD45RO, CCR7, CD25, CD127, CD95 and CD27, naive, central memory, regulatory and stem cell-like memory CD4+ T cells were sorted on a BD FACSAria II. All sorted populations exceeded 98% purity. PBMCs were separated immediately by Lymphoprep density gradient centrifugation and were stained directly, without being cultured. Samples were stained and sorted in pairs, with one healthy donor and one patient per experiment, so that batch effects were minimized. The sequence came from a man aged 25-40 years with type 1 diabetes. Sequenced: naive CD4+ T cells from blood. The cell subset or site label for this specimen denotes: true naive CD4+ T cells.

The CDR3 has the sequence CASRGPGADTQYF. The sequenced DNA is TGTGCCAGCAGGGGCCCGGGGGCAGATACGCAGTATTTT. This sequence uses TRBV6-5 and TRBJ2-3; 6 matching bases give a weak D call of TRBD2. CDR1 and CDR2 are read off the germline V gene as MNHEY and SVGAGI. V is pared back by 6 bases and J by 4 bases, with 11 bases lying between the germline termini. The CDR3 holds 13 amino acids from the cysteine to the phenylalanine. Only the CDR3 portion is preserved as DNA: 39 bases, with reading frame beginning at the first base.